These 20 T cell receptor beta chains share one sample of origin, sequenced in a study of T cell responses to AZD1222 COVID-19 vaccine. Assay used: immunoSEQ multiplex PCR; TCRdb lists only in-frame clones, some missing. The repertoire includes some 130,000 clones, approximately 84% of them detected once, and roughly 4% sits in the top ten. This specimen consisted of peripheral blood, obtained on day 0 of AZD1222 vaccination. All receptors derive from an adult in good health.

This clone was counted only a few times. The chain uses TRBV4-1 and TRBJ1-4; 8 positions match TRBD1. The V gene's germline CDR1 is MGHRA and CDR2 YSYEKL. The ends lost 4 bases at V and 5 bases at J; junction bases unmatched: 6. The CDR3 covers 15 residues. Here the CDR3 DNA reads TGCGCCAGCAGCCTCGGACAGGGCTTGAATGAAAAACTGTTTTTT. Its translation is CASSLGQGLNEKLFF.

This clone is a singleton in its sample. This rearrangement joins TRBV18 to TRBJ2-1, with a tentative D call TRBD1 (6 bases). The CDR3 is made up of 15 amino acids. Trimming removed 4 bases at V and 1 base at J, with 11 bases between. Germline CDR1 and CDR2: KGHSH and LQKENI. CDR3: CASSLGGQSYNEQFF. CDR3 in DNA: TGTGCCAGCTCACTCGGCGGACAGTCCTACAATGAGCAGTTCTTC.

This chain links TRBV2 with TRBJ1-5; the D gene is possibly TRBD1 (5 bases). CDR1 SNHLY and CDR2 FYNNEI come from the germline V gene. CDR3 length: 12 amino acids. Trimming shortened V by 4 bases and J by 7 bases, and 8 bases separated the two germline ends. The CDR3: CASSGQIQPQHF. CDR3 sequence (DNA): TGTGCCAGCAGTGGACAGATCCAGCCCCAGCATTTT. Together with reference TRBV2 and TRBJ1-5, the CDR3 gives the full variable domain: EPEVTQTPSHQVTQMGQEVILRCVPISNHLYFYWYRQILGQKVEFLVSFYNNEISEKSEIFDDQFSVERPDGSNFTLKIRSTKLEDSAMYFCASSGQIQPQHFGDGTRLSIL.

The chain combines TRBV10-3 with TRBJ2-2; D is perhaps TRBD1 (5 bases). From germline, CDR1 is ENHRY and CDR2 SYGVKD. The length of the CDR3 is 18 residues. V shed 3 bases and J shed 2 bases, with 19 bases lying between them. CDR3 sequence reads: CAISESWSGPSNTGELFF. In DNA form, the CDR3 reads TGTGCCATCAGTGAAAGTTGGTCAGGGCCAAGTAACACCGGGGAGCTGTTTTTT.

The table lists this clone with a count of one. This sequence joins TRBV27 and TRBJ2-5; 7 positions match TRBD2. This CDR3 is 14 amino acids long. The germline gives CDR1 MNHEY, CDR2 SMNVEV (reference sequence). V gave up 4 bases and J gave up 2 bases; unmatched junction bases: 4. The CDR3, as DNA: TGTGCCAGCAGTTCGCAGCGGGAACAAGAGACCCAGTACTTC. This translates into CASSSQREQETQYF.

V gene TRBV10-3 combines with J gene TRBJ1-1; 7 bases are a match to TRBD1. Germline V gene data show CDR1 as ENHRY and CDR2 as SYGVKD. Germline trimming cut 7 bases from V and 1 base from J; bases unmatched to any gene: 9. The CDR3 is 15 amino acids. CDR3 nucleotide sequence: TGTGCCATCAAACTGGGACAGATGACGAACACTGAAGCTTTCTTT. It yields the protein CAIKLGQMTNTEAFF.

This clone was observed a handful of times. CDR3 sequence reads: CASSLEGMGVGGVNTEAFF. CDR3 DNA: TGTGCCAGCAGCTTAGAAGGGATGGGAGTGGGCGGAGTGAACACTGAAGCTTTCTTT. The chain has TRBV7-9 and TRBJ1-1; D not resolved. Germline V gene sequence: CDR1 SEHNR, CDR2 FQNEAQ (reference sequence). Trimming left V 1 base short and J 0 bases short, with 21 bases between. The CDR3 contains 19 residues.

The gene calls are TRBV5-1 and TRBJ2-3; 15 bases agree with TRBD2. The CDR3 covers 19 residues. Per the germline V gene, CDR1 is SGHRS and CDR2 is YFSETQ. V was clipped by 4 bases and J by 0 bases; unmatched bases: 9. CDR3 bases: TGCGCCAGCAGCATCCAGGGACTAGCGGGGGGCTATAGCACAGATACGCAGTATTTT. Amino acids: CASSIQGLAGGYSTDTQYF.

V and J are TRBV5-1 and TRBJ2-1; TRBD2 matches at 8 bases. V shed 4 bases and J 3 bases; nucleotides not matched to a gene: 12. The CDR3 has 17 residues. Germline CDR1 SGHRS, CDR2 YFSETQ. DNA of the CDR3: TGCGCCAGCAGCCCGGACTCCGGGACTAGACTCTACAATGAGCAGTTCTTC. Translation gives CASSPDSGTRLYNEQFF.

The V gene is TRBV3-1 (or the pseudogene TRBV3-2), the J gene TRBJ1-2; D remains unclear. The CDR3 has 12 residues. Trimming shortened V by 0 bases and J by 8 bases, and 7 bases separated the two germline ends. In germline, CDR1 is LGHDT, CDR2 YNNKEL (reference sequence). The CDR3 bases are TGTGCCAGCAGCCAAGACAGGAGAGGCTACACCTTC. Protein sequence: CASSQDRRGYTF.

The V and J genes are TRBV28 and TRBJ2-2; possible D gene TRBD1, 5 bases. The V gene lost 8 bases and the J gene lost 4 bases, with 14 bases spanning the gap. The V gene's germline CDR1 is MDHEN and CDR2 SYDVKM. The CDR3 runs 14 residues. The CDR3 sequence: CASLDYRGTGELFF. CDR3 DNA sequence: TGTGCCAGCTTAGATTATAGGGGCACCGGGGAGCTGTTTTTT.

This clone was recorded a few times. This sequence joins TRBV2 and TRBJ2-5; 7 bases are a match to TRBD2. The ends lost 6 bases at V and 4 bases at J; junction bases unmatched: 11. The CDR3 covers 15 residues. The germline gives CDR1 SNHLY, CDR2 FYNNEI. The CDR3 protein is CASRGTGTMRETQYF. CDR3 sequence (DNA): TGTGCCAGCAGGGGGACCGGGACTATGCGAGAGACCCAGTACTTC.

This clone was detected a few times. V gene TRBV27 combines with J gene TRBJ2-5; D not certain. CDR3 length: 16 residues. Germline CDR1 MNHEY, CDR2 SMNVEV (reference sequence). Trimming removed 0 bases at V and 3 bases at J, with 14 bases between. The CDR3 sequence is CASSLSVAHTKETQYF. The CDR3 DNA sequence: TGTGCCAGCAGTTTATCGGTAGCACATACTAAAGAGACCCAGTACTTC.

The chain employs TRBV3-1 (or the pseudogene TRBV3-2) and TRBJ2-2, with D unclear. V shed 2 bases and J shed 4 bases, with 5 bases lying between them. Germline CDR1 LGHDT, CDR2 YNNKEL (reference sequence). The CDR3 loop spans 13 amino acids. The CDR3 region is CASSQYITGELFF. The CDR3 DNA is TGTGCCAGCAGCCAATACATCACCGGGGAGCTGTTTTTT.

The V and J genes are TRBV28 and TRBJ1-5; the match to TRBD1 covers 11 bases. The CDR3 runs 15 residues. J was trimmed by 6 bases and V by 5 bases; bases with no gene match: 6. Germline V gene lookup returns CDR1 MDHEN and CDR2 SYDVKM. The CDR3 nucleotides read TGTGCCAGCAGTCCGGACAGGGGGCAAGGTCAGCCCCAGCATTTT. This translates into CASSPDRGQGQPQHF.

This clone was seen a single time. CDR3 bases: TGTGCCATCCAGGGACAGGGGGGCTATGGCTACACCTTC. This translates into CAIQGQGGYGYTF. This chain links TRBV28 with TRBJ1-2; 11 bases fit TRBD1. Germline V lookup: CDR1 MDHEN, CDR2 SYDVKM. This CDR3 contains 13 residues. With 10 bases clipped from V and 4 bases from J, the junction kept 5 bases outside the gene matches.

CDR3 bases: TGCGCCAGCAGCTTGGGCCGGGGGGCAGACTATAATTCACCCCTCCACTTT. Encoded protein: CASSLGRGADYNSPLHF. The gene calls are TRBV5-1 and TRBJ1-6; the D gene is possibly TRBD1 (6 bases). CDR1 and CDR2 from the germline V gene are SGHRS and YFSETQ. CDR3 length: 17 amino acids. V lost 0 bases, J lost 3 bases, and 13 bases lay in between.

The V call is TRBV19, the J call TRBJ1-5; the D is unclear. Deletions cut 1 base from V and 3 bases from J, with 7 bases between. Germline-derived CDR1 and CDR2 are LNHDA and SQIVND (reference sequence). This CDR3 has 14 amino acids. As DNA, the CDR3 is TGTGCCAGTAGTATAGTCCAGGCCAATCAGCCCCAGCATTTT. It codes for CASSIVQANQPQHF.

This clone was recorded only once. V usage is TRBV28 and J usage is TRBJ1-2, with D hard to call. V was shortened by 1 base and J by 6 bases, with 15 bases between the two germline ends. The germline CDR1 and CDR2 sequences are MDHEN and SYDVKM. This CDR3 contains 15 residues. CDR3 in amino acids: CASSLSLVAGNGYTF. The DNA for the CDR3 is TGTGCCAGCAGTTTATCGTTGGTGGCCGGGAATGGCTACACCTTC.

The rearrangement joins TRBV5-1 to TRBJ1-3; the D is unclear. CDR1 and CDR2 from the germline V gene are SGHRS and YFSETQ. This CDR3 spans 16 amino acids. Trimming shortened V by 0 bases and J by 4 bases, and 14 bases separated the two germline ends. The CDR3 sequence: CASSLEVNGKGNTIYF. The CDR3, as DNA: TGCGCCAGCAGCTTGGAAGTAAATGGGAAAGGAAACACCATATATTTT.